This record concerns one T cell receptor beta chain sequence. There are a few counts of this clone. The antigen it binds to is not known. No clone much larger than this one lies a single base away; base qualities are absent. The record originates from a study of cytomegalovirus exposure and HLA in healthy donors (TCRdb year 2017). With regard to the full study: An earlier analysis of several hundred of the donors reported 276 Gb of sequence data and 95 million to 140 million unique TCR beta sequences obtained from about 179 million T cells. Roughly 300 gigabases of sequencing data and approximately 91 million unique TCR sequences made up an early release that covered under 750 HLA-typed donors. The genetic ancestry cluster associated with self-reported Caucasian donors included 81% of the roughly 390 genotyped donors. The study was designed to test whether signatures of past pathogen exposure could be identified by cataloging public T cell receptors. The study profiled the T cell repertoires of under 700 subjects by immunosequencing and related them to cytomegalovirus serostatus. A separate validation cohort of 100 to 150 different subjects was used in addition to the roughly 700-subject first cohort. To predict cytomegalovirus infection status, the study combined high-throughput TCR immunosequencing, statistical association of individual TCRs with disease status, and machine learning. A later analysis re-analyzed previously published TCR beta repertoires from 500 to 700 donors and added high-resolution HLA genotyping to study TCR occurrence patterns. In the later analysis, no new phenotypic data were used to find candidate immune exposures; instead, reliance was placed on TCR beta sequences and their occurrence across donors. An earlier analysis of some 600 of the donors applied high-throughput TCR beta sequencing to assess whether each TCR beta V gene segment acted as functional or pseudogenic. Alongside the repertoire data, information on donor age, sex, ethnicity and CMV serostatus was compiled. A later genetic analysis took genome-wide SNP genotypes for about 65% of the roughly 670 donors and used that subset as a discovery cohort. Every discovery cohort repertoire had been produced on one sequencing platform. Class I and class II HLA loci were covered by the typing at four-digit resolution. The number of donors typed differed by locus, with 629-630 for A, B, C, DRB1 and DQB1, 522 for DQA1, about 610 for DPA1, and under 490 for DPB1. A handful of DR-DQ haplotypes were handled as single units for association and clustering because linkage in the cohort was strong. On average, around 240,000 unique TCR beta nucleotide sequences were sequenced per donor among some 420 genotyped donors of the cohort, with roughly 18% of those sequences being non-productive.

According to the germline V gene, CDR1 reads ENHRY and CDR2 reads SYGVKD. Inclusive of the bounding cysteine and phenylalanine, the CDR3 is 14 residues long. Left in the record is the CDR3 DNA by itself, 42 bases read in frame from the first base. V is pared back by 2 bases and J by 5 bases, with 12 bases lying between the germline termini. In total, more than 500 healthy bone marrow donors made up the cohort. All cohort members were sampled while nominally healthy, although unrecorded immune exposures were likely present. The donor was CMV seropositive and was included in the group of approximately 300 seropositive cohort members. Each donor provided a peripheral blood sample, and peripheral blood mononuclear cells were used for TCR beta sequencing. Genomic DNA extraction from the blood cell samples was performed with the Qiagen DNeasy Blood Extraction Kit. The library came from the immunoSEQ multiplex PCR assay. The multiplex PCR relied on a mix of 60 forward primers for TCR Vbeta segments and 13 reverse primers for TCR Jbeta segments. The CDR3 region of rearranged TCR beta genes was amplified from genomic DNA with a multiplex PCR assay. Amplified TCR beta libraries were sequenced as 87-base-pair reads on the Illumina HiSeq System. In the authors' own workflow: In a later analysis, tens of millions of unique TCR beta chains were counted across the approximately 670 repertoires, and around 11 million of these chains were shared by at least two donors. A nearest-neighbor algorithm error-corrected the raw reads and collapsed the reads into unique sequences, merging closely related sequences to remove PCR and sequencing errors. To assign V, D and J gene segments, CDR3 sequences were aligned to IMGT reference sequences. For a sequence to be retained, a match of at least six nucleotides was required to both a V gene segment and a J gene segment. A rearrangement counted as productive if the CDR3 had no stop codons and remained in frame with V and J, and every other rearrangement counted as non-productive. Following IMGT convention, CDR3 was defined as the stretch from the second conserved V-encoded cysteine up to the conserved J-encoded phenylalanine. In an earlier analysis of 550 to 650 of the donors, sequences lacking an unambiguous match to a single V gene segment were excluded. An earlier analysis of 450 to 650 of the donors called V segments functional above 56.7% productive rearrangements and segregating when the between-donor standard deviation exceeded 5%. A statistical classification framework was developed to diagnose cytomegalovirus status using the catalog of TCR beta chain sequences. V and J gene assignment, in a later analysis, came from comparing TCR nucleotide sequences with IMGT/GENE-DB human TR gene sequences. The TCRdist pipeline was used in a later analysis to assign CDR3 sequences and most-parsimonious VDJ recombination scenarios. In a later analysis, each TCR beta chain was defined by its CDR3 amino acid sequence together with its V-gene family, and reads without a unique V-gene family were excluded. As a way to deal with suspected cross-contamination and a sequencing artifact, a later analysis dropped hundreds of nucleotide sequences that were highly shared and had low generation probability. A later analysis calculated a clonal expansion index for each public chain from normalized within-repertoire ranks of inferred template counts. Generation probabilities in a later analysis came from a VDJ recombination model fitted to out-of-frame rearrangements, and those results were checked against IGoR. In a later analysis, TCR-TCR, TCR-HLA and TCR-CMV co-occurrence was scored with hypergeometric tests, and a repertoire-size bias correction was applied to TCR pairs. In a later analysis, false discovery rates were estimated by permuting HLA or CMV assignments 20 times. In a later analysis, co-occurring TCRs were grouped with DBSCAN, and TCRdist sequence similarity was added when clustering was performed within HLA-allele-positive subsets. For co-occurrence clustering, repertoires with fewer than 30,000 or more than 120,000 public chains were excluded, along with about five repertoires with anomalous nucleotide sharing. TCRdb provides this immuneACCESS table in a form limited to in-frame rearrangements. Some clones are lacking; in checked studies, under half of them reflect an unresolved V gene, and why the rest are absent is not known. V and J calls and clone size are as listed in that table; D and trimming were resolved from the DNA. A total of some 74,000 clones appear in this sample, 60% to 75% of them only once. Less than 25% of the sample comes from the top ten.

The study at large found these results: Some IMGT-functional V segments, including TRBV6-2 and TRBV6-3, could not be distinguished by the 87-base-pair reads and were therefore excluded. The classifier was reported to diagnose cytomegalovirus status with high specificity and sensitivity in both the original and validation cohorts. Linkage disequilibrium might explain the correlated functional status among segregating V segments, but an unknown experimental factor could not be ruled out. The cohort was sequenced for TCR beta chains only, and without alpha or paired-chain data the features that could be detected were limited. Because some donors lacked HLA typing at each locus, the association tests relied only on the typed subset. A cluster of highly shared sequence variants was judged likely to be a technical artifact of the sequencing pipeline. A further reported finding was that TCR beta sequences accurately predicted the HLA-A and HLA-B alleles for most subjects in the first cohort. A later analysis associated 15,000 or so TCR beta sequences with specific HLA alleles at a false discovery rate of 0.05. It was suggested by the authors that the approach could potentially be generalized to other disease states and immunological phenotypes. Immune exposure information for the cohort was limited to CMV serostatus. While some public TCRs were present in many individuals, most TCR sequences turned up only very rarely across donors. An earlier analysis of approximately 600 of the donors showed that most TCR beta V segments appeared in productive rearrangements either about 87% or about 30% of the time, which broadly matched IMGT annotations. According to a later genetic analysis, donors in an Asian-associated ancestry cluster had fewer N-insertions in productive TCRs than the roughly 670-donor mean. Sequencing depth was assumed to be roughly uniform across donors in the presence/absence analyses, though that assumption may not hold. A later genetic analysis associated a missense DCLRE1C variant with V-gene and J-gene trimming of TCR beta chains, and an independent cohort replicated the association. Approximately 18 rarely observed V segments, including chromosome 9 orphons, were excluded from the earlier analysis of several hundred of the donors because counts were too low. In a later analysis, several top co-occurrence clusters were reported to appear linked to parvovirus B19, influenza, CMV and Epstein-Barr virus. A later analysis found that TCR association rates varied across HLA loci, with DRB1 alleles showing the most associated TCRs and HLA-C alleles the fewest. In a later analysis, HLA-associated TCR beta chains showed more clonal expansion and lower generation probabilities than non-associated chains that were equally common. A total of about 180 TCR beta chains were listed by the study as associated with cytomegalovirus. Three of the identified cytomegalovirus-associated TCR beta chains were confirmed in vitro to be specific for cytomegalovirus antigens. Most CMV-associated TCR beta chains appeared to be HLA-restricted in a later analysis, and the HLA associations seemed to be driven largely by CMV exposure. Assigning TCR associations to individual alleles was difficult when HLA alleles, especially DR and DQ, strongly co-occurred.

Recombination connected TRBV10-3 to TRBJ2-5; D gene: possibly TRBD1, on 5 matching bases. The TCR originated in a man aged 35-49 years in good health and CMV-seropositive. Sequenced input: PBMCs. This receptor carries the CDR3 CAISETQGHETQYF. The DNA is as follows: TGTGCCATCAGTGAGACCCAAGGACACGAGACCCAGTACTTC.